This T cell receptor beta chain was captured in a study of cytomegalovirus exposure and HLA in healthy donors (dated by TCRdb to the late 2010s). Background for the entire study: In an earlier analysis of several hundred of the donors, around 290 Gb of sequence data and approximately 120 million unique TCR beta sequences from 150 million to 200 million T cells were reported. An early release that covered 640 HLA-typed donors contained approximately 300 gigabases of sequencing data and 85 million to 100 million unique TCR sequences. The genetic ancestry cluster associated with self-reported Caucasian donors included about four fifths of the 300 to 400 genotyped donors. The study was designed to test whether signatures of past pathogen exposure could be identified by cataloging public T cell receptors. The study profiled the T cell repertoires of fewer than 850 subjects by immunosequencing and related them to cytomegalovirus serostatus. Along with the roughly 700-subject first cohort, a separate validation cohort of some 130 different subjects was used. High-throughput TCR immunosequencing, statistical association of individual TCRs with disease status, and machine learning were combined to predict cytomegalovirus infection status. To study patterns of TCR occurrence, a later analysis re-analyzed previously published TCR beta repertoires from 500 to 850 donors and added high-resolution HLA genotyping. The later analysis used no new phenotypic data to find candidate immune exposures, relying instead on TCR beta sequences and their occurrence across donors. In an earlier analysis of 550 to 700 of the donors, high-throughput TCR beta sequencing was used to judge whether each TCR beta V gene segment behaved as functional or pseudogenic. Donor age, sex, ethnicity and CMV serostatus were collected together with the repertoire data. Genome-wide SNP genotypes for about 65% of the roughly 670 donors were used in a later genetic analysis, which treated that subset as a discovery cohort. Every discovery cohort repertoire had been produced on one sequencing platform. Both class I and class II loci were covered by HLA typing, at four-digit resolution. Typing coverage varied by locus: 629-630 donors for A, B, C, DRB1 and DQB1; roughly 520 for DQA1; about 590 for DPA1; approximately 450 for DPB1. A few DR-DQ haplotypes were treated as single units for association and clustering because of strong linkage in the cohort. Among 398 genotyped donors of the cohort, an average of approximately 250,000 unique TCR beta nucleotide sequences were sequenced per donor, 15% to 20% of them non-productive. General conclusions and limits of the study: Broadly in line with IMGT annotations, most TCR beta V segments showed up in productive rearrangements about 87% or about 30% of the time in an earlier analysis of several hundred of the donors. Roughly uniform sequencing depth across donors was assumed in presence/absence analyses, although this assumption may not hold. This cohort had only TCR beta chains sequenced, and the lack of alpha or paired-chain data limited which features could be detected. Most TCR sequences were seen in very few donors, while some public TCRs were found in many individuals. A few of the identified cytomegalovirus-associated TCR beta chains were confirmed in vitro to be specific for cytomegalovirus antigens. In a later analysis, some 18,000 TCR beta sequences were associated with specific HLA alleles at a false discovery rate of 0.05. Correlated functional status among segregating V segments might be attributable to linkage disequilibrium, but an unknown experimental factor could not be ruled out. For the cohort, immune exposure information was limited to CMV serostatus. A further reported finding was that TCR beta sequences accurately predicted the HLA-A and HLA-B alleles for most subjects in the first cohort. In a later genetic analysis, a missense DCLRE1C variant was associated with V-gene and J-gene trimming of TCR beta chains, and the association was replicated in an independent cohort. In a later analysis, HLA-associated TCR beta chains were found to be more clonally expanded and to have lower generation probabilities than equally common non-associated chains. In a later analysis, most CMV-associated TCR beta chains were found to appear HLA-restricted, with HLA associations seemingly driven largely by CMV exposure. The sequencing pipeline was judged likely to have produced a cluster of highly shared sequence variants as a technical artifact. According to a later analysis, parvovirus B19, influenza, CMV and Epstein-Barr virus appeared linked to several top co-occurrence clusters. In a later analysis, the rate of TCR association differed among HLA loci, with DRB1 alleles having the most associated TCRs and HLA-C alleles having the fewest. Assigning TCR associations to individual alleles was difficult when HLA alleles, especially DR and DQ, strongly co-occurred. Because HLA typing was unavailable for some donors at each locus, only the typed subset was used in association tests. The study gave a list of 150 to 200 TCR beta chains associated with cytomegalovirus. Because counts were too low, 15 to 20 rarely observed V segments, including chromosome 9 orphons, were left out of the earlier analysis of over 550 of the donors. A later genetic analysis reported fewer N-insertions in productive TCRs among donors in an Asian-associated ancestry cluster than the roughly 620-donor mean. It was suggested by the authors that the approach could potentially be generalized to other disease states and immunological phenotypes. The classifier was reported to diagnose cytomegalovirus status with high specificity and sensitivity in both the original and validation cohorts. The 87-base-pair reads could not distinguish some IMGT-functional V segments, including TRBV6-2 and TRBV6-3, so those segments were excluded.

Note on this clone: Its antigen is not yet known. No base-level quality is on record; no much larger clone is a single base apart.

Reading the germline V gene gives CDR1 SGDLS and CDR2 YYNGEE. Spanning cysteine to phenylalanine, the CDR3 consists of 15 amino acids. The retained sequence is limited to the CDR3, 45 bases, with the frame set at the first base. Trimming removed 3 bases from V and 4 bases from J; the gene matches leave 9 bases unexplained. The library came from the immunoSEQ multiplex PCR assay. The multiplex PCR relied on a mix of 60 forward primers for TCR Vbeta segments and 13 reverse primers for TCR Jbeta segments. Amplification of the CDR3 region of rearranged TCR beta genes was performed with a multiplex PCR assay on genomic DNA. The Illumina HiSeq System was used to sequence the amplified TCR beta libraries as 87-base-pair reads. The source study handled its data this way. Across the roughly 600 repertoires, a later analysis counted tens of millions of unique TCR beta chains, around 11 million of which were shared by at least two donors. Raw reads were error-corrected and collapsed into unique sequences by a nearest-neighbor algorithm in which closely related sequences were merged to remove PCR and sequencing errors. V, D and J gene segments were assigned by aligning CDR3 sequences to IMGT reference sequences. For a sequence to be retained, a match of at least six nucleotides to both a V gene segment and a J gene segment was required. Rearrangements were called productive when the CDR3 lacked stop codons and stayed in frame with V and J; all others were non-productive. CDR3 was defined according to IMGT convention as the region running from the second conserved V-encoded cysteine to the conserved J-encoded phenylalanine. The earlier analysis of about 570 of the donors excluded any sequence lacking an unambiguous match to a single V gene segment. An earlier analysis of approximately 590 of the donors classified V segments as functional when productive rearrangements were above 56.7% and as segregating when the standard deviation between donors was above 5%. A statistical classification framework was developed to diagnose cytomegalovirus status using the catalog of TCR beta chain sequences. V and J gene assignment, in a later analysis, came from comparing TCR nucleotide sequences with IMGT/GENE-DB human TR gene sequences. Using the TCRdist pipeline, a later analysis assigned CDR3 sequences along with most-parsimonious VDJ recombination scenarios. In a later analysis, each TCR beta chain was defined by its CDR3 amino acid sequence together with its V-gene family, and reads lacking a unique V-gene family were excluded. A later analysis removed 600 or so highly shared, low-generation-probability nucleotide sequences to deal with suspected cross-contamination and a sequencing artifact. A later analysis calculated a clonal expansion index for each public chain from normalized within-repertoire ranks of inferred template counts. A later analysis computed generation probabilities with a VDJ recombination model fitted to out-of-frame rearrangements, and checked the results against IGoR. Hypergeometric tests were used in a later analysis to score TCR-TCR, TCR-HLA and TCR-CMV co-occurrence, with a repertoire-size bias correction applied to the TCR pairs. To estimate false discovery rates, a later analysis permuted the HLA or CMV assignments 20 times. In a later analysis, co-occurring TCRs were grouped with DBSCAN, and TCRdist sequence similarity was added when clustering was performed within HLA-allele-positive subsets. For co-occurrence clustering, repertoires with fewer than 30,000 or more than 120,000 public chains were excluded, along with five or six repertoires with anomalous nucleotide sharing. In its TCRdb copy, this immuneACCESS table keeps in-frame sequences only and misses some clones. Where compared with another copy, unresolved V genes explain less than half of these, and the others have no known cause. From that table come the V and J calls and clone size; the DNA was used to work out D and trimming. Within this sample are around 100,000 clones, with about four fifths of them counted one time only. The ten largest account for around 2.3% of the sample.

The cohort comprised several hundred healthy bone marrow donors. Cohort members were all nominally healthy when sampled, although unrecorded immune exposures were likely present. The donor tested CMV seronegative and was one of the 352 seronegative cohort members. A peripheral blood sample was provided by each donor, and peripheral blood mononuclear cells were used for TCR beta sequencing. The Qiagen DNeasy Blood Extraction Kit was used to extract genomic DNA from the blood cell samples. This receptor was identified in a man younger than 35 in good health and CMV-seronegative. Recombination joined TRBV9 with TRBJ1-1, with 7 central nucleotides matching TRBD1. Material: PBMCs. The nucleotide sequence reads as follows: TGTGCCAGCAGCGGCACAGGGGCCCTGGGCACTGAAGCTTTCTTT. Its amino acids are CASSGTGALGTEAFF.